Sequencing of this T cell receptor (beta chain) was carried out in a study of T cell changes during pregnancy in multiple sclerosis. The germline gives CDR1 SGDLS, CDR2 YYNGEE. Trimming took 3 bases from V and 0 from J; bases not matched to a gene: 9. CDR3 length equals 19 residues. The data were produced by immunoSEQ multiplex PCR, yet TCRdb's version contains in-frame clones alone and is incomplete. The sample holds 45,000 to 75,000 clones, 92% seen once. The TCR comes from a female donor with multiple sclerosis, enrolled in a pregnancy study. The chain couples TRBV9 to TRBJ2-1; 13 nucleotides line up with TRBD2. Sequenced here: peripheral blood, sampled in the first trimester of pregnancy. In DNA form, the CDR3 reads TGTGCCAGCAGCGATACTACTAGCGGGGGGGTTAACTCCTACAATGAGCAGTTCTTC. Amino acid sequence: CASSDTTSGGVNSYNEQFF.